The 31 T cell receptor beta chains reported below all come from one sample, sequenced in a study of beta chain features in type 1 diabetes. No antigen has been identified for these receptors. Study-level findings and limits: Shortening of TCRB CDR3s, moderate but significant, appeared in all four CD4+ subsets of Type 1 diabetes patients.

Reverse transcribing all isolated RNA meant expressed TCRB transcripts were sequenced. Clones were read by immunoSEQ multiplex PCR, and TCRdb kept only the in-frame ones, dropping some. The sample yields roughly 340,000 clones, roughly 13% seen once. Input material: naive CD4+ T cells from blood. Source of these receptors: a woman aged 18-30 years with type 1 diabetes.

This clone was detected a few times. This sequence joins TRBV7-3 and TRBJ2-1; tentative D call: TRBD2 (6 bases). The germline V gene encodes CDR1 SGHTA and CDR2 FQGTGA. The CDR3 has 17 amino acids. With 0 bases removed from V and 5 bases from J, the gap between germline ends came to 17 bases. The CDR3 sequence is CASSLTVPAGGDNEQFF. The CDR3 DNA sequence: TGTGCCAGCAGCTTAACAGTACCAGCGGGCGGAGACAATGAGCAGTTCTTC.

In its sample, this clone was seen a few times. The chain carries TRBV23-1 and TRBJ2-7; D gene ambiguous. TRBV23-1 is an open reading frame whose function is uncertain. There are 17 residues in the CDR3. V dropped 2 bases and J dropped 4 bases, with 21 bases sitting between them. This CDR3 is CASSQNPRSPHGYEQYF. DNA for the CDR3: TGCGCCAGCAGTCAAAACCCTCGGAGTCCCCATGGGTACGAGCAGTACTTC.

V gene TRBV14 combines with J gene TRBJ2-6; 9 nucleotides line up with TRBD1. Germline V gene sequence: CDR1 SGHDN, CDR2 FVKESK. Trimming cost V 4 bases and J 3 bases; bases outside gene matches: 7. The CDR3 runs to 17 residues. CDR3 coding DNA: TGTGCCAGCAGCCGACCCGGGACAGGGTATGGGGCCAACGTCCTGACTTTC. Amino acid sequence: CASSRPGTGYGANVLTF.

The CDR3 here is CASSLAPGENYGYTF. In nucleotides, the CDR3 is TGTGCCAGCAGCTTAGCTCCAGGTGAAAACTATGGCTACACCTTC. The gene calls are TRBV7-2 and TRBJ1-2; D not certain. Germline lookup yields CDR1 SGHTA and CDR2 FQGNSA. Trimming shortened V by 0 bases and J by 2 bases, and 10 bases separated the two germline ends. The CDR3 consists of 15 residues.

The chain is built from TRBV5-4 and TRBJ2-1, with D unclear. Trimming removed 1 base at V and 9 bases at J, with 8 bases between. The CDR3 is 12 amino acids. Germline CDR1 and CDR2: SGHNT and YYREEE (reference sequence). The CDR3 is CASSLTVREQFF. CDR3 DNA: TGTGCCAGCAGCTTGACGGTCCGTGAGCAGTTCTTC.

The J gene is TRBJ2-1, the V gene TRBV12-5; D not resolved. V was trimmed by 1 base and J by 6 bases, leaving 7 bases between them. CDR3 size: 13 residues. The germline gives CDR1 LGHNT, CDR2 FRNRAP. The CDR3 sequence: CASGLDVSNEQFF. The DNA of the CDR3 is TGTGCTAGTGGTTTGGATGTCTCCAATGAGCAGTTCTTC.

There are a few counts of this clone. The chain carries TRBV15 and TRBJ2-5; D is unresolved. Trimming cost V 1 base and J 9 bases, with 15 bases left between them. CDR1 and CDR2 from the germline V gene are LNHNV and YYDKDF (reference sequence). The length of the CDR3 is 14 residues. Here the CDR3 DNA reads TGTGCCACCAGCAGAGGCCCCCCCAGATTGGCCCAGTACTTC. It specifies CATSRGPPRLAQYF.

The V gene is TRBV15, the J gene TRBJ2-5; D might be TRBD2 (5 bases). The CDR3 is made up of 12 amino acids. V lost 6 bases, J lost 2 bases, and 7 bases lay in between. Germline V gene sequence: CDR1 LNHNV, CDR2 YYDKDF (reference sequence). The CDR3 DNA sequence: TGTGCCACCAGGGGAGCTCAAGAGACCCAGTACTTC. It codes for CATRGAQETQYF.

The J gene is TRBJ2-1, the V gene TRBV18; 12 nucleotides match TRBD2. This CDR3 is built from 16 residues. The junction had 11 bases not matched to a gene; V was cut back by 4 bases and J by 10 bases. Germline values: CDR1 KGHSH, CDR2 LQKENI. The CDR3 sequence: CASSQNLAGGPQEQFF. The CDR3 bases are TGTGCCAGCTCACAGAACCTAGCGGGAGGGCCCCAGGAGCAGTTCTTC.

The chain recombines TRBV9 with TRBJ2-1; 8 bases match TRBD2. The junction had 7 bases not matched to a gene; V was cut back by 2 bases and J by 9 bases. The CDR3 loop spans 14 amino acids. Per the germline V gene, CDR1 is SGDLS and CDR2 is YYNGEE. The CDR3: CASSVDGRGGEQFF. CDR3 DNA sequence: TGTGCCAGCAGCGTCGACGGGAGGGGCGGTGAGCAGTTCTTC.

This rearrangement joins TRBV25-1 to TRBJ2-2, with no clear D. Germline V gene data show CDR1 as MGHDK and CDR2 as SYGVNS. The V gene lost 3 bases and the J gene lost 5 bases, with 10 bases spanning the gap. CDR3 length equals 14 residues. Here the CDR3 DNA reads TGTGCCAGCAGTGAGACACGTAGGACCGGGGAGCTGTTTTTT. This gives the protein CASSETRRTGELFF. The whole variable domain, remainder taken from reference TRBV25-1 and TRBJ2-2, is EADIYQTPRYLVIGTGKKITLECSQTMGHDKMYWYQQDPGMELHLIHYSYGVNSTEKGDLSSESTVSRIRTEHFPLTLESARPSHTSQYLCASSETRRTGELFFGEGSRLTVL.

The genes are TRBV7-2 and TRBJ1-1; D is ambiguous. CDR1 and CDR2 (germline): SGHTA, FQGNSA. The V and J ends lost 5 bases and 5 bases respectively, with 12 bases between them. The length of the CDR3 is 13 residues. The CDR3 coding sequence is TGTGCCAGCAGCCCGTCGACACGGACTGAAGCTTTCTTT. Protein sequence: CASSPSTRTEAFF.

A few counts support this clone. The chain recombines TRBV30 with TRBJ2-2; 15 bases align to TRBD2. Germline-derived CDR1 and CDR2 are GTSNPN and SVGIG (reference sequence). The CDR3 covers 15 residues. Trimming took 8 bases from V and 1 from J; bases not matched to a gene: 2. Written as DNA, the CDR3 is TGTGCCGGGGGACTAGCGGGAGGGAACACCGGGGAGCTGTTTTTT. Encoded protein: CAGGLAGGNTGELFF.

CDR3 sequence: CASSPHRGRQETQYF. CDR3 bases: TGCGCCAGCAGCCCCCACAGGGGCAGACAAGAGACCCAGTACTTC. The rearrangement links TRBV4-3 to TRBJ2-5, with 7 bases identical to TRBD1. J was trimmed by 2 bases and V by 4 bases; bases with no gene match: 7. CDR3 length: 15 residues. Germline CDR1 LGHNA, CDR2 YSLEER.

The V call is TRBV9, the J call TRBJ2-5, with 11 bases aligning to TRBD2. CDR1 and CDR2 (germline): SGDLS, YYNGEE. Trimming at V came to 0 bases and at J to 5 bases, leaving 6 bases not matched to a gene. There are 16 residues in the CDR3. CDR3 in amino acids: CASSVGSSGRSETQYF. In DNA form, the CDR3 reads TGTGCCAGCAGCGTAGGATCTAGCGGGAGGTCCGAGACCCAGTACTTC.

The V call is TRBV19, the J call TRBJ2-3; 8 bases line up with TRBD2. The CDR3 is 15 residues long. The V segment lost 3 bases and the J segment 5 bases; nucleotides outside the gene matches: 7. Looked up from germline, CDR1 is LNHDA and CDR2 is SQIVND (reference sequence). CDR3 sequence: CASSIPEAGGDTQYF. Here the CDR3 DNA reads TGTGCCAGTAGTATCCCCGAGGCGGGGGGAGATACGCAGTATTTT.

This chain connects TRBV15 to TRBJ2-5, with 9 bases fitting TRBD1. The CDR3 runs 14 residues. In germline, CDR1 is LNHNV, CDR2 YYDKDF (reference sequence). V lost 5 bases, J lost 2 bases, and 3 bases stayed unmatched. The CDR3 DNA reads TGTGCCACCAGCGTGGGACAGGGACAAGAGACCCAGTACTTC. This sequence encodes CATSVGQGQETQYF.

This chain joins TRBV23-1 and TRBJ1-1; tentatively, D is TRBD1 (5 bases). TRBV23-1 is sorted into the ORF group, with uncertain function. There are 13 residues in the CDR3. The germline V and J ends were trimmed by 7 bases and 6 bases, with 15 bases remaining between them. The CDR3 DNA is TGCGCCAGCATTAGGGCAGGGAGGCCTGAAGCTTTCTTT. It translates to CASIRAGRPEAFF.

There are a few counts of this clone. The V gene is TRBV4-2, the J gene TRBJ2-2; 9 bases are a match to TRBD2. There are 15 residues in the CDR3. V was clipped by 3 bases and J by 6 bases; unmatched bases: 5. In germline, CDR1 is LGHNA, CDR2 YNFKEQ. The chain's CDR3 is CASSQLSGGAGELFF. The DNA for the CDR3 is TGTGCCAGCAGCCAGCTTAGCGGGGGCGCCGGGGAGCTGTTTTTT.

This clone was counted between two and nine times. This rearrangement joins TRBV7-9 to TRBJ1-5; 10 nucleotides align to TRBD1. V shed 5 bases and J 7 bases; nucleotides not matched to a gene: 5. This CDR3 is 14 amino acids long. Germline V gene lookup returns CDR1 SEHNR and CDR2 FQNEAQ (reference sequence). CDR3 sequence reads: CASSLGQGEQPQHF. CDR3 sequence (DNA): TGTGCCAGCAGCCTCGGACAGGGGGAACAGCCCCAGCATTTT.

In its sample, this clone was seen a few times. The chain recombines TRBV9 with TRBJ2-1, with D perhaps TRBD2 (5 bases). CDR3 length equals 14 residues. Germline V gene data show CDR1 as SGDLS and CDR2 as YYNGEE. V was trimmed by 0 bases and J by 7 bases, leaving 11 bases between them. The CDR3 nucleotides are TGTGCCAGCAGCGTAGAGGACTTAAGGAATGAGCAGTTCTTC. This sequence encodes CASSVEDLRNEQFF.

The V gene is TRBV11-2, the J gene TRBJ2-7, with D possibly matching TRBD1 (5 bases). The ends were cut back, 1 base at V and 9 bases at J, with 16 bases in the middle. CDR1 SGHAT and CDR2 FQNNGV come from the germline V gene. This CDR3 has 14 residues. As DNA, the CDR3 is TGTGCCAGCAGCTTAGGGCAGGGCCCCTTCGGGCAGTACTTC. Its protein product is CASSLGQGPFGQYF.

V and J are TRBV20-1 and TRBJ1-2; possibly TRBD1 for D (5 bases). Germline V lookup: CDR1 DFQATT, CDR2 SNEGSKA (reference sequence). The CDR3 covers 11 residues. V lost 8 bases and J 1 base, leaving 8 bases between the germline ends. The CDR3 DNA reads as TGCAGTCCGGGGGGTAACTATGGCTACACCTTC. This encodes CSPGGNYGYTF.

CDR3 sequence reads: CASSAGENEQFF. CDR3 nucleotides: TGTGCCAGCTCGGCGGGGGAAAATGAGCAGTTCTTC. The chain joins TRBV18 to TRBJ2-1, with 7 bases that match TRBD2. Per germline, CDR1 KGHSH and CDR2 LQKENI. V dropped 6 bases and J dropped 7; count of bases not matched to a gene: 3. The CDR3 is 12 amino acids.

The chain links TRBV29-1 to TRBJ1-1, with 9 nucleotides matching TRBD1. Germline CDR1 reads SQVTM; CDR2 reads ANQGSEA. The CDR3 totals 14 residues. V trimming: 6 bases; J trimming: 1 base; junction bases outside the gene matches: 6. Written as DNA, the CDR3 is TGCAGCGTCCACCCGGGACAGGGGAACACTGAAGCTTTCTTT. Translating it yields CSVHPGQGNTEAFF.

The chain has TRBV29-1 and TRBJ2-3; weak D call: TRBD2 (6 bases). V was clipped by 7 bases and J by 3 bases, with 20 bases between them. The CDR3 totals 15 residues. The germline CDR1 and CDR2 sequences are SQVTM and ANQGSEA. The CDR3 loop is CSAWGEVGRTDTQYF. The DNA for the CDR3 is TGCAGCGCCTGGGGGGAGGTGGGTAGGACAGATACGCAGTATTTT.

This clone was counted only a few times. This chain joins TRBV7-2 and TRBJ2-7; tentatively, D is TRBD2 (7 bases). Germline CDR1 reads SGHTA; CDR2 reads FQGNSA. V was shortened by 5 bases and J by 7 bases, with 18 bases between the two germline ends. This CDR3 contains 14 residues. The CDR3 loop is CASSPPFAGAEQYF. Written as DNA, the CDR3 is TGTGCCAGCAGCCCCCCGTTCGCGGGGGCTGAGCAGTACTTC.

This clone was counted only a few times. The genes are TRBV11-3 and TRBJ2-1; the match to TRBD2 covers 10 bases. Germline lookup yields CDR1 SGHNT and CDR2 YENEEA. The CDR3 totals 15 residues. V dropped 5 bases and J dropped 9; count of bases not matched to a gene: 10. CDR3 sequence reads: CASSPGGLALGEQFF. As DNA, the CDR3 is TGTGCCAGCAGCCCGGGGGGACTAGCGCTCGGTGAGCAGTTCTTC. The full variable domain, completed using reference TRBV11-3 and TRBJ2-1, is EAGVVQSPRYKIIEKKQPVAFWCNPISGHNTLYWYLQNLGQGPELLIRYENEEAVDDSQLPKDRFSAERLKGVDSTLKIQPAELGDSAVYLCASSPGGLALGEQFFGPGTRLTVL.

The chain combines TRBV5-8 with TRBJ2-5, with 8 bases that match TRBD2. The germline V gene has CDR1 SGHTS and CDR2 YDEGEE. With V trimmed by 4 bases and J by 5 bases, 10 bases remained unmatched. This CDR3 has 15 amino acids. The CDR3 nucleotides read TGTGCCAGCAGCCCCCGTAGAGCGGGAGAGGAGACCCAGTACTTC. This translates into CASSPRRAGEETQYF.

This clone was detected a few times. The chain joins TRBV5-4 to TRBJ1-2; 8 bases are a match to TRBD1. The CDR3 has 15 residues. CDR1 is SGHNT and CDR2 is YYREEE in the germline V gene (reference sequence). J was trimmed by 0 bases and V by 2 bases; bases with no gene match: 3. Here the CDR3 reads CASSFKDRANYGYTF. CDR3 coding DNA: TGTGCCAGCAGCTTCAAGGACAGGGCTAACTATGGCTACACCTTC.

The CDR3 protein is CASSPREGPDTQYF. CDR3 coding DNA: TGTGCCAGCAGCCCCCGGGAGGGGCCAGATACGCAGTATTTT. The chain recombines TRBV5-6 with TRBJ2-3; 8 positions agree with TRBD2. This CDR3 has 14 amino acids. V shed 4 bases and J 4 bases; nucleotides not matched to a gene: 5. Germline CDR1 and CDR2: SGHDT and YYEEEE.